The rows below give T cell receptor beta chains drawn from one sample of a study of vaccination and CD4 T cells after COVID-19. No antigens are known for them. TCRdb analysed the PCR reads with MiXCR anew, one entry per CDR3 protein. The data hold 9,500 to 15,000 distinct CDR3 sequences, with roughly half observed a single time. The sample consisted of CD4+ T cells from blood, cultured in vitro. Source of these receptors: a human donor who had recovered from COVID-19. The CDR3 runs from the conserved cysteine through the conserved F or W. A D gene is named only where the DNA matches it firmly. Only part of the rows carry a size: once, few, many, or a class if the clone is expanded.

j_gene,d_gene,v_gene,abundance,CDR3nt,CDR3aa
TRBJ2-2,NA,TRBV19,few,TGTGCCAGTAGTATAGTCCCGAACACCGGGGAGCTGTTTTTT,CASSIVPNTGELFF
TRBJ1-5,NA,TRBV30,NA,TGTGCCTGGAGTGAAGACAGATATCAGCCCCGGCATTTT,CAWSEDRYQPRHF
TRBJ1-4,NA,TRBV30,NA,TGTGCCTGGAGGGGGGAGGGAAAACTGTTTTTT,CAWRGEGKLFF
TRBJ1-1,NA,TRBV30,NA,TGTGCCTGGAGTGTAGTCGGAGGGGAAGCTTTCTTT,CAWSVVGGEAFF
TRBJ2-5,TRBD2,TRBV5-1,few,TGCGCCAGCAGCTCCGGGACTAGCCAAGAGACCCAGTACTTC,CASSSGTSQETQYF
TRBJ1-5,NA,TRBV19,few,TGTGCCAGTACGGCGAATAGCAATCAGCCCCAGCATTTT,CASTANSNQPQHF
TRBJ2-7,NA,TRBV7-8,NA,TGTGCCAGCAGCAAAGGGGCAGGGGGGTACTACGAGCAGTACTTC,CASSKGAGGYYEQYF
TRBJ1-4,NA,TRBV6-1,NA,TGTGCCAGCATAGCGGGGCCAGGGGCTAATGAAAAACTGTTTTTT,CASIAGPGANEKLFF
TRBJ2-5,NA,TRBV11-3,few,TGTGCCAGCAGCTTTCGAGAGACCCAGTACTTC,CASSFRETQYF
TRBJ1-6,NA,TRBV7-9,few,TGTGCCAGCAGCTTAGCGGGCAGGGTGGATAATTCACCCCTCCACTTT,CASSLAGRVDNSPLHF
TRBJ1-1,NA,TRBV5-1,NA,TGCGCCAGCAGCCCGGGCGGTATAGATGACACTGAAGCTTTCTTT,CASSPGGIDDTEAFF
TRBJ2-1,TRBD2,TRBV20-1,NA,TGCAGTGCTAGAGATGGGGGGGGGTACAATGAGCAGTTCTTC,CSARDGGGYNEQFF
TRBJ1-2,NA,TRBV6-1,hyperexpanded,TGTGCCAGCATGCGGACCGGCGGCTATGGCTACACCTTC,CASMRTGGYGYTF
TRBJ1-2,TRBD1,TRBV10-3,few,TGTGCCATAGACAGGGGGGAAGGGTATGGCTACACCTTC,CAIDRGEGYGYTF
TRBJ1-3,TRBD1,TRBV7-8,few,TGTGCCAGCACCCTATCCGCAGGGGGCTCTGGAAACACCATATATTTT,CASTLSAGGSGNTIYF
TRBJ1-5,NA,TRBV19,few,TGTGCCAGTACATCCGGATATAGCAATCAGCCCCAGCATTTT,CASTSGYSNQPQHF
TRBJ1-6,TRBD1,TRBV6-1,NA,TGTGCCACTCAAGGCCTCGGACAGGGAAATTATCGATCACCCCTCCACTTT,CATQGLGQGNYRSPLHF
TRBJ1-5,NA,TRBV19,few,TGTGCCAGTAGCTATACAGGGCAAAGGCAGCCCCAGCATTTT,CASSYTGQRQPQHF
TRBJ1-1,NA,TRBV7-6,few,TGTGCCAGCAGCTCGTTTATTTTAGGACAGAAGAACACTGAAGCTTTCTTT,CASSSFILGQKNTEAFF
TRBJ1-5,NA,TRBV5-1,few,TGCGCCAGCAGCTTGACCGGCGATCAGCCCCAGCATTTT,CASSLTGDQPQHF
TRBJ2-1,TRBD2,TRBV5-1,few,TGCGCCAGCAGCTTGGGGGGGACTAGCGTAGTTAATGAGCAGTTCTTC,CASSLGGTSVVNEQFF
TRBJ2-7,NA,TRBV20-1,NA,TGCAGTGCCCGGCTGGGAACGACGAGGTTCGAGCAGTACTTC,CSARLGTTRFEQYF
TRBJ2-3,NA,TRBV11-3,NA,TGTGCCAGCAGCCCACTCGGACAGTACGGCACAGATACGCAGTATTTT,CASSPLGQYGTDTQYF
TRBJ1-5,NA,TRBV7-2,few,TGTGCCAGCAGCTGGGCATCACTCAATCAGCCCCAGCATTTT,CASSWASLNQPQHF
TRBJ1-5,TRBD1,TRBV6-5,few,TGTGCCAGCAGTTGGGACAGCGGAGCCAATCAGCCCCAGCATTTT,CASSWDSGANQPQHF
TRBJ1-2,NA,TRBV6-1,NA,TGTGCCAGCAGTGATACGGCTACTAACTATGGCTACACCTTC,CASSDTATNYGYTF
TRBJ2-3,TRBD2,TRBV2,few,TGTGCCAGCAGTGAATATGGAGCGGGGGTGTCAGATACGCAGTATTTT,CASSEYGAGVSDTQYF
TRBJ2-7,NA,TRBV7-9,few,TGTGCCAGCAGCTTAGCAGGCACAGGAGCCTACGAGCAGTACTTC,CASSLAGTGAYEQYF
TRBJ2-1,TRBD2,TRBV19,few,TGTGCCAGTAGTAGGGGACTAGAAAAGGGTGAGCAGTTCTTC,CASSRGLEKGEQFF
TRBJ1-4,NA,TRBV6-1,NA,TGTGCCAGCAGCTCCATGGGGGGGTCAGGGGAAAAACTGTTTTTT,CASSSMGGSGEKLFF
TRBJ2-7,TRBD1,TRBV9,NA,TGTGCCAGCAGCGTAGTCTCCCGTGACGTAGTGGGGACAGGGGGATTAAATAGGTACGAGCAGTACTTC,CASSVVSRDVVGTGGLNRYEQYF
TRBJ1-3,NA,TRBV5-1,NA,TGCGCCAGCAGCCCGGATCGAGGGCGAGGAAACACCATATATTTT,CASSPDRGRGNTIYF
TRBJ1-6,NA,TRBV30,NA,TGTGCCTGGGGGGGCAGAGCCCATAATTCACCCCTCCACTTT,CAWGGRAHNSPLHF
TRBJ2-7,NA,TRBV20-1,few,TGCAGTGCTAGAGATCAGGGGGGGCTTTACGAGCAGTACTTC,CSARDQGGLYEQYF
TRBJ2-1,NA,TRBV20-1,NA,TGCAGTGCCAGCCCCACAGGGTGGTACAATGAGCAGTTCTTC,CSASPTGWYNEQFF
TRBJ2-3,NA,TRBV11-2,NA,TGTGCCAGCAGCTTAAGGATGGACCAGCCCCAGTATTTT,CASSLRMDQPQYF
TRBJ1-5,NA,TRBV27,NA,TGTGCCAGCAGTTTCTCCGGCTTTGGCAATCAGCCCCAGCATTTT,CASSFSGFGNQPQHF
TRBJ1-5,NA,TRBV12-3/TRBV12-4,NA,TGTGCCAGCAGTCGCCGACATGCCAGGGGTCAGCCCCAGCATTTT,CASSRRHARGQPQHF
TRBJ1-2,NA,TRBV5-1,NA,TGCGCCAGCAGCTTGGACCTTACAGGGATCTATGGCTACACCTTC,CASSLDLTGIYGYTF
TRBJ1-1,TRBD1,TRBV30,few,TGTGTAAGCCGACAGGGGATCACTGAAGCTTTCTTT,CVSRQGITEAFF
TRBJ2-4,NA,TRBV30,NA,TGTGCCTGGGCCTTCGGGGCCGACATTCAGTACTTC,CAWAFGADIQYF
TRBJ2-2,NA,TRBV10-3,NA,TGTGCCATCAGTGAGATTGGAGCCGCGAATACCGGGGAGCTGTTTTTT,CAISEIGAANTGELFF
TRBJ2-3,NA,TRBV6-1,NA,TGTGCCAGCAGTGAAGTACAGGGGAGGACAGATACGCAGTATTTT,CASSEVQGRTDTQYF
TRBJ2-7,TRBD1,TRBV25-1,NA,TGTGCCAGCAGTGAATCCCTCTCAACAGGGGCGGATGAGCAGTACTTC,CASSESLSTGADEQYF
TRBJ1-6,NA,TRBV25-1,NA,TGTGCCAGCAGTGAACGGTCAGGTCATAATTCACCCCTCCACTTT,CASSERSGHNSPLHF
TRBJ1-2,NA,TRBV30,few,TGTGCCTGGAGTCCAGGGTTTTCTAATGGCTACACCTTC,CAWSPGFSNGYTF
TRBJ2-4,NA,TRBV19,NA,TGTGCCAGTAGTCAAGGACAGAGACTAGCCAAAAACATTCAGTACTTC,CASSQGQRLAKNIQYF
TRBJ2-1,NA,TRBV19,NA,TGTGCCAGTAGTCGAAGGCCGGGCGGGACACAAGACTACAATGAGCAGTTCTTC,CASSRRPGGTQDYNEQFF
TRBJ2-7,TRBD1,TRBV20-1,NA,TGCAGTGCTTCTGGGACAGCAAGATCCTACGAGCAGTACTTC,CSASGTARSYEQYF
TRBJ1-3,NA,TRBV7-9,few,TGTGCCAGCAGCTCAACCGGGGGTTTTGGAAACACCATATATTTT,CASSSTGGFGNTIYF
TRBJ1-5,NA,TRBV11-2,NA,TGTGCCAGCAGCTTGGGGGCAGGGGATCAGCCCCAGCATTTT,CASSLGAGDQPQHF